What follows describes a single TCR beta chain. The antigen it recognizes is unknown. No quality values exist for individual bases; no much larger clone is one base distant. The record originates from a study of OX40 agonist ivuxolimab in advanced cancers. For context, the study as a whole: Ivuxolimab, which targeted the costimulatory receptor OX40 (CD134), was an agonistic, fully human IgG2 monoclonal antibody. In the dose-escalation cohort, nearly 85% of patients were male, and the mean age was roughly 60 years with a range of roughly 20 to 79. The purpose of peripheral TCRbeta sequencing was to test whether ivuxolimab changed TCR sequence diversity and led to clonal T-cell expansion. Patients were allowed to have had prior anti-PD-1, anti-PD-L1 or anti-CTLA-4 therapy, and 40% of the dose-escalation patients had been treated with checkpoint inhibitors. The paper describes the monotherapy dose-escalation part (N of about 47 patients) of the phase I trial of ivuxolimab. Among the roughly 52 dose-escalation patients, 19 had hepatocellular carcinoma, 15 or so melanoma, 9 renal cell carcinoma and 9 head and neck cancer. Intravenous ivuxolimab was administered to patients every 2 weeks at six dose levels: 0.01, 0.1, 0.3, 1.5, 3 and 10 mg/kg. Three dose-escalation patients achieved partial responses, one with hepatocellular carcinoma and two with cutaneous melanoma. General conclusions and limits of the study: After ivuxolimab, CD8+ T cells had more expanded clones than CD4+ T cells on average. Which antigens the clonally expanded peripheral T cells were specific for was not determined. In the 0.1-3.0 mg/kg groups, partial responders were among the patients with the lowest normalized peripheral clonal expansion, particularly in CD8+ T cells. At doses from 0.1 to 3.0 mg/kg, clonal expansion was seen in both CD4+ and CD8+ blood T cells between baseline and week 6. Low levels of normalized T-cell clonal expansion were also seen in some patients who did not respond.

Patients with a history of autoimmune disease or receiving systemic immunosuppression were excluded from the trial. Peripheral blood for TCR sequencing was collected from all dose cohorts at baseline, on cycle 4 day 1, and on cycle 7 day 1. The samples were drawn from a first-in-human, open-label, multicenter phase I dose-escalation trial of ivuxolimab. Adults with locally advanced or metastatic head and neck squamous cell, hepatocellular, melanoma or renal cell carcinoma were enrolled in the trial. Before TCR sequencing, CD4+ and CD8+ T cells were separately sorted from peripheral blood. To sequence the TCRbeta CDR3 region, genomic DNA was isolated from the sorted cells. The immunoSEQ Assay was used for sequencing of TCRbeta CDR3 regions. The table comes from immuneACCESS by way of TCRdb, which keeps in-frame sequences with V and J called. Part of the clones is missing from these tables; in studies checked, under half for an unresolved V gene and the rest for unknown reasons. The sample data list tens of thousands of clones, and about 80% of these were observed just once. Approximately 2.4% of the sample comes from the top ten.

Inclusive of the bounding cysteine and phenylalanine, the CDR3 is 17 residues long. This entry keeps only the CDR3 DNA: 51 bases, framed from base 1. Unmatched junction bases come to 10, with V trimmed by 1 base and J by 8 bases. From a lookup of the germline V gene, CDR1 and CDR2 are KGHSH and LQKENI. The rearrangement combines TRBV18 with TRBJ1-6, with TRBD1 matching 8 junction bases. This specimen consisted of CD4+ or CD8+ T cells sorted from blood, obtained in a trial of the OX40 agonist ivuxolimab. The origin of this receptor is an adult with an advanced solid tumor such as melanoma, head and neck, liver or kidney cancer. The CDR3 here reads CASSPLGQGLKDSPLHF. The DNA sequence is TGTGCCAGCTCACCACTCGGACAGGGACTAAAGGATTCACCCCTCCACTTT.